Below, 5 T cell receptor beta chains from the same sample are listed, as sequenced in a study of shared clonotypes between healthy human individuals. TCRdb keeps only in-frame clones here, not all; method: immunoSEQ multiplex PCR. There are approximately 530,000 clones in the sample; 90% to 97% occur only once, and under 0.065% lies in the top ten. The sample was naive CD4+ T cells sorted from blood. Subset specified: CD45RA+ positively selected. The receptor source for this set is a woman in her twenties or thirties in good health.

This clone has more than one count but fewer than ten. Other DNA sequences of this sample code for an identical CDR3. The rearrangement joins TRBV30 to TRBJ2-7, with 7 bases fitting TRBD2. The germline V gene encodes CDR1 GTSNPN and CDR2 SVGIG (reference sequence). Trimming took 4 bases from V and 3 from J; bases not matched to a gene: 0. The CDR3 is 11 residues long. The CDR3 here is CAWTSGYEQYF. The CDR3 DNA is TGTGCCTGGACTAGCGGCTACGAGCAGTACTTC. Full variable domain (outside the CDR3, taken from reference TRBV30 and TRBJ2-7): SQTIHQWPATLVQPVGSPLSLECTVEGTSNPNLYWYRQAAGRGLQLLFYSVGIGQISSEVPQNLSASRPQDRQFILSSKKLLLSDSGFYLCAWTSGYEQYFGPGTRLTVT.

CDR3 DNA: TGTGCCAGCAGTAGCGACACTTCATACGAGCAGTACTTC. Protein product: CASSSDTSYEQYF. The chain employs TRBV6-5 and TRBJ2-7; no clear D gene. Germline CDR1 MNHEY, CDR2 SVGAGI. V lost 5 bases and J 4 bases, leaving 12 bases between the germline ends. This CDR3 has 13 residues.

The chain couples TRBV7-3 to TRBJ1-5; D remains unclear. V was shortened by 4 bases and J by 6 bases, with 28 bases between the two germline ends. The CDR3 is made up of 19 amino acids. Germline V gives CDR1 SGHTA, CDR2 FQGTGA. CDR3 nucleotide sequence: TGTGCCAGCAGCTCCCTACTTCTGACCCTAAACACAAGAAGTCAGCCCCAGCATTTT. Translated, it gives CASSSLLLTLNTRSQPQHF.

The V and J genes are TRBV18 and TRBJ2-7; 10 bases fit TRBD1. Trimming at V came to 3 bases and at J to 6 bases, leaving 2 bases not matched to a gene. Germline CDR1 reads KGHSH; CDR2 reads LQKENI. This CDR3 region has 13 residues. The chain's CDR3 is CASSPGQGIEQYF. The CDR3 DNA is TGTGCCAGCTCACCGGGACAGGGGATCGAGCAGTACTTC.

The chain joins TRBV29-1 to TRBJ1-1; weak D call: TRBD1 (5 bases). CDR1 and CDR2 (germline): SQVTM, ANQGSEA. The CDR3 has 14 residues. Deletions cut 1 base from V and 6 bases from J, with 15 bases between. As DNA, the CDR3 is TGCAGCGTTGAAGGTTCAGCTCGGGGCTCTGAAGCTTTCTTT. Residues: CSVEGSARGSEAFF.